This is a list of T cell receptor beta chains from one sample in a study of T-cell reconstitution after alpha-beta-depleted transplantation in children. TCRdb itself ran the PCR reads through MiXCR, one entry per CDR3 protein. The sample yields just under 350,000 distinct CDR3 sequences, 15% to 20% seen once. The sample consisted of PBMCs, mostly from graft donor cells, taken 360 days after TCRalphabeta/CD19-depleted stem cell transplant. The receptor set was obtained from a male patient aged 2-9 years who had a stem cell transplant for acute lymphoblastic leukemia, so the T cells may come from the graft donor. The CDR3 runs from the conserved cysteine through the conserved F or W. The order of the fields is V gene, D gene, clone size, J gene, CDR3 protein, CDR3 DNA. D genes are given only for firm matches. Expanded clones are given a class, and other clones once, few, many or no size at all.

>TRBV28|NA|NA|TRBJ2-3
CASSAWGRRSDTQYF
TGTGCCAGCAGTGCCTGGGGACGCCGATCAGATACGCAGTATTTT
>TRBV20-1|TRBD2|NA|TRBJ2-7
CSARTGLAGSYEQYF
TGCAGTGCCCGGACCGGACTAGCGGGATCCTACGAGCAGTACTTC
>TRBV20-1|NA|many|TRBJ1-4
CSFLDRTGEKLFF
TGCAGTTTCCTCGACAGGACGGGGGAAAAACTGTTTTTT
>TRBV5-1|NA|many|TRBJ2-3
CASSLFGRRGPSTDTQYF
TGCGCCAGCAGCTTGTTTGGAAGGAGGGGGCCTAGCACAGATACGCAGTATTTT
>TRBV29-1|TRBD1|NA|TRBJ2-7
CSVAYRTGREQYF
TGCAGCGTTGCGTATCGGACAGGGCGGGAGCAGTACTTC
>TRBV5-1|NA|NA|TRBJ2-1
CASSLAIGTASYNEQFF
TGCGCCAGCAGCTTGGCCATTGGGACGGCCTCCTACAATGAGCAGTTCTTC
>TRBV28|NA|few|TRBJ2-1
CASSLLGRLHEQFF
TGTGCCAGCAGTTTATTAGGTCGCTTACATGAGCAGTTCTTC
>TRBV12-3/TRBV12-4|NA|once|TRBJ2-5
CASSLGWEFQETQYF
TGTGCCAGCAGTTTAGGGTGGGAGTTCCAAGAGACCCAGTACTTC
>TRBV7-9|NA|NA|TRBJ2-4
CASSLAVTRDIQYF
TGTGCCAGCAGCTTAGCTGTGACGCGGGACATTCAGTACTTC
>TRBV19|NA|NA|TRBJ2-1
CASSIRQGTYNEQFF
TGTGCCAGTAGTATAAGGCAGGGAACCTACAATGAGCAGTTCTTC
>TRBV2|NA|few|TRBJ1-4
CASSDPDQGGEKLFF
TGTGCCAGCAGCGACCCCGATCAGGGTGGTGAAAAACTGTTTTTT
>TRBV7-8|TRBD1|NA|TRBJ2-7
CASSPIDRDDEQYF
TGTGCCAGCAGCCCCATCGACAGGGACGACGAGCAGTACTTC
>TRBV18|NA|NA|TRBJ2-1
CASSPGNSHNEQFF
TGTGCCAGCTCACCAGGTAATTCCCACAATGAGCAGTTCTTC
>TRBV5-6|NA|NA|TRBJ2-5
CASSLDRIQETQYF
TGTGCCAGCAGCTTGGACCGGATCCAAGAGACCCAGTACTTC
>TRBV27|NA|NA|TRBJ2-3
CASSLYHRTDTQYF
TGTGCCAGCAGTTTATACCACAGAACAGATACGCAGTATTTT
>TRBV4-3|TRBD1|NA|TRBJ1-4
CASSRGQTNEKLFF
TGCGCCAGCAGCCGGGGACAGACTAATGAAAAACTGTTTTTT
>TRBV28|NA|NA|TRBJ2-7
CASSLNRWGSRREQYF
TGTGCCAGCAGTTTAAACCGCTGGGGTTCTAGGAGGGAGCAGTACTTC
>TRBV10-3|NA|NA|TRBJ1-5
CAISVGGTPNQPQHF
TGTGCCATCAGTGTTGGGGGAACCCCTAATCAGCCCCAGCATTTT
>TRBV4-2|TRBD1|few|TRBJ2-5
CASSRNPMTGVEQTQYF
TGTGCCAGCAGCCGAAACCCCATGACAGGGGTAGAACAGACCCAGTACTTC
>TRBV20-1|NA|few|TRBJ2-2
CSAPPPGLRNTGELFF
TGCAGTGCTCCCCCACCCGGACTTAGGAACACCGGGGAGCTGTTTTTT
>TRBV20-1|TRBD2|NA|TRBJ2-3
CSARGRSGIGDTQYF
TGCAGTGCTAGAGGACGGAGCGGGATAGGAGATACGCAGTATTTT
>TRBV7-9|TRBD2|few|TRBJ2-2
CASSFLAGMFAGELFF
TGTGCCAGCAGCTTCCTAGCGGGAATGTTCGCCGGGGAGCTGTTTTTT
>TRBV7-2|NA|NA|TRBJ2-7
CASSPIALSESYEQYF
TGTGCCAGCAGCCCCATAGCACTTTCAGAATCCTACGAGCAGTACTTC
>TRBV4-3|NA|NA|TRBJ2-2
CASSHTVLGGAGELFF
TGCGCCAGCAGTCATACGGTACTCGGTGGGGCCGGGGAGCTGTTTTTT
>TRBV5-1|NA|many|TRBJ1-2
CASSSTGTNYGYTF
TGCGCCAGCAGCAGTACAGGGACCAACTATGGCTACACCTTC
>TRBV28|NA|NA|TRBJ1-1
CASSSRMNTEAFF
TGTGCCAGCAGTTCGCGGATGAACACTGAAGCTTTCTTT
>TRBV5-1|NA|NA|TRBJ2-3
CASSMGTDPPDTQYF
TGCGCCAGCAGCATGGGGACCGACCCCCCAGATACGCAGTATTTT
>TRBV5-1|NA|few|TRBJ2-7
CASSHDRRYEQYF
TGCGCCAGCAGCCACGACAGAAGATACGAGCAGTACTTC
>TRBV11-2|TRBD2|few|TRBJ2-3
CASSFGRTSVSTDTQYF
TGTGCCAGCAGCTTTGGTCGAACTAGCGTTAGCACAGATACGCAGTATTTT